This T cell receptor (beta chain) was found in a study of graft-versus-host responses after intestinal transplantation. As for the study in general: After anti-thymocyte globulin induction, recipients took tacrolimus and steroids for around 3 years. Study-level points and caveats: Peak circulating GvH clone levels tracked with early post-transplant HvG declines. Analysis identified GvH clones in recipient marrow, with some appearing first in ileum or blood. Elevated graft-versus-host to host-versus-graft clonal ratios in allografts were recorded for patients with graft-donor T cell macrochimerism.

This clone was picked up one time. Its antigen is not identified. Only in-frame clones appear in the TCRdb table, and some are missing; sequencing was by immunoSEQ multiplex PCR. The repertoire holds tens of thousands of clones, around 93% seen once, with approximately 0.4% in the top ten. The CDR3 extends over 17 amino acids. The germline V gene has CDR1 SGHVS and CDR2 FQNEAQ. Trimming stripped 2 bases from V and 0 bases from J, with 11 bases between. The TCR was taken from a human donor who was the organ donor for an intestinal transplant. The sample was unstimulated CD4+ T cells sorted from spleen or lymph node cells, taken before transplant. The chain combines TRBV7-8 with TRBJ1-6; no clear D gene. CDR3 coding DNA: TGTGCCAGCAGCTTATTCTCCGCAGTCTCCTATAATTCACCCCTCCACTTT. It translates to CASSLFSAVSYNSPLHF.